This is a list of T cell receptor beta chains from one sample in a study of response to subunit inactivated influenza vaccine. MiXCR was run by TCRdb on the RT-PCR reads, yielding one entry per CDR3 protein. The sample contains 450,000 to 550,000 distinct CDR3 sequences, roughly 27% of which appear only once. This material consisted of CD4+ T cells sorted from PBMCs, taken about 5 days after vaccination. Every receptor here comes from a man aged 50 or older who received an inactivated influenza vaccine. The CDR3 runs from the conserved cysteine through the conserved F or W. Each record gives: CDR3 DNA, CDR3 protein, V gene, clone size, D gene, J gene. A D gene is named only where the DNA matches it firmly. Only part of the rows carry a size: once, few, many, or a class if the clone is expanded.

TGCAGTGCTATTACGACAGGCCTGCAAGAGACCCAGTACTTC CSAITTGLQETQYF TRBV20-1 NA NA TRBJ2-5
TGTGCCAGCAGGGGACGCGCAGGGAACACTGAAGCTTTCTTT CASRGRAGNTEAFF TRBV12-3/TRBV12-4 NA NA TRBJ1-1
TGCAGCGCCAGCTTACCCCTTATCCCCTACGAGCAGTACTTC CSASLPLIPYEQYF TRBV20-1 NA NA TRBJ2-7
TGTGCCAGCAGTTTGGGGGAGGTGGTGAACACTGAAGCTTTCTTT CASSLGEVVNTEAFF TRBV12-3/TRBV12-4 once NA TRBJ1-1
TGTGCCAGCAGTCCCCGAGGAAAGCGGGAGGAATACTACAATGAGCAGTTCTTC CASSPRGKREEYYNEQFF TRBV25-1 few TRBD2 TRBJ2-1
TGTGCCAGCAGTTACGGTCTTAAGACAGCGTCTAATGAAAAACTGTTTTTT CASSYGLKTASNEKLFF TRBV6-5 NA NA TRBJ1-4
TGTGCCAGCAGCTTACCAGGAGGAGTAAAAAACATTCAGTACTTC CASSLPGGVKNIQYF TRBV7-2 few NA TRBJ2-4
TGTGCCAGCAGCACCGAACAAAAGGGGTTGTCCTACGAGCAGTACTTC CASSTEQKGLSYEQYF TRBV7-2 NA NA TRBJ2-7
TGTGCCAGCAGCTTAGCCGGGAGGCCTAGGGGAGATACGCAGTATTTT CASSLAGRPRGDTQYF TRBV7-2 few TRBD2 TRBJ2-3
TGCAGTGGCTGGAGGTCGGGGGCAGATACGCAGTATTTT CSGWRSGADTQYF TRBV20-1 NA NA TRBJ2-3
TGTGCCAGCAGTCCCGGACCAGCGAGCTCCTACGAGCAGTACTTC CASSPGPASSYEQYF TRBV6-1 NA NA TRBJ2-7
TGCAGCGTTGTTCACACGGGACGAGAGCAGTACTTC CSVVHTGREQYF TRBV29-1 NA NA TRBJ2-7
TGTGCCAGCAGTTACTCCAGGGAGTGGCGCCGGGACAGGGATCAAGAGACCCAGTACTTC CASSYSREWRRDRDQETQYF TRBV6-2/TRBV6-3 few TRBD1 TRBJ2-5
TGCAGCGCGGACAACTCCTACGAGCAGTACTTC CSADNSYEQYF TRBV20-1 NA NA TRBJ2-7
TGTGCCATCAGTGAGTCGACGGGACAGGTCTATGAGCAGTTCTTC CAISESTGQVYEQFF TRBV10-3 NA TRBD1 TRBJ2-1
TGCAGCGTTGGATTGGACAGCCAAGAGACCCAGTACTTC CSVGLDSQETQYF TRBV29-1 NA NA TRBJ2-5
TGCGCCAGCAGCTTGGAGGTAGCGAACACCGGGGAGCTGTTTTTT CASSLEVANTGELFF TRBV5-1 NA NA TRBJ2-2
TGTGCCAGCAGCCGGACCGCCGGTTATCAGCCCCAGCATTTT CASSRTAGYQPQHF TRBV12-3/TRBV12-4 NA NA TRBJ1-5
TGTGCCAGTAGTAAGGACAGGCTGGACAATGAGCAGTTCTTC CASSKDRLDNEQFF TRBV19 NA TRBD1 TRBJ2-1
TGTGCCAGCAGCTTCCGTTCCGGGGTCGACGGGGAGCTGTTTTTT CASSFRSGVDGELFF TRBV5-6 NA NA TRBJ2-2
TGCAGTGCTCCCCAACCCATACGACTAGCGGGAGGCAACCGGGGGGCCGAGCAGTACTTC CSAPQPIRLAGGNRGAEQYF TRBV20-1 NA TRBD2 TRBJ2-7
TGCGCCAGCAGCTGGGTAGCGGGCACAGATACGCAGTATTTT CASSWVAGTDTQYF TRBV5-1 NA NA TRBJ2-3
TGCAGTGCTAGAGTCCCCTTGGGGGACACCGGGGAGCTGTTTTTT CSARVPLGDTGELFF TRBV20-1 many NA TRBJ2-2
TGTGCCAGCAGGATGACAGGGCGAAATGAGCAGTTCTTC CASRMTGRNEQFF TRBV12-3/TRBV12-4 few TRBD1 TRBJ2-1